Detailed here is one TCR beta chain. Its antigen is as yet unknown. Amplification used 60 Vbeta primers and 13 Jbeta primers. Assay used: immunoSEQ multiplex PCR; TCRdb lists only in-frame clones, some missing. The table has 150,000 to 180,000 clones, 65% to 85% seen once. This specimen belongs to a study of cytomegalovirus exposure and HLA in healthy donors. Turning to the study itself: Membership in the Caucasian-associated ancestry cluster was found for 81% of fewer than 450 genotyped donors.

CDR3 size: 21 residues. Trimming pared 7 bases from V and 0 bases from J, leaving 32 bases between. Germline values: CDR1 WNHNN, CDR2 SYGVQD (reference sequence). General study points: In a later analysis, compared with equally common non-associated chains, HLA-associated beta chains were more expanded. Several of the most significant clusters were apparently associated with common viral pathogens in a later analysis. CMV serostatus was the sole immune exposure information available.

The sequenced sample was PBMCs. This chain connects TRBV10-1 to TRBJ2-3; D may be TRBD1 (6 bases). This clonotype was obtained from a man aged 18 to 30 in good health and CMV-seronegative. In DNA, the CDR3 is TGCGCCAGCATCAAAGGGGTAAACAGGGAGTCCCTGTATTACAGCACAGATACGCAGTATTTT. Its protein product is CASIKGVNRESLYYSTDTQYF.